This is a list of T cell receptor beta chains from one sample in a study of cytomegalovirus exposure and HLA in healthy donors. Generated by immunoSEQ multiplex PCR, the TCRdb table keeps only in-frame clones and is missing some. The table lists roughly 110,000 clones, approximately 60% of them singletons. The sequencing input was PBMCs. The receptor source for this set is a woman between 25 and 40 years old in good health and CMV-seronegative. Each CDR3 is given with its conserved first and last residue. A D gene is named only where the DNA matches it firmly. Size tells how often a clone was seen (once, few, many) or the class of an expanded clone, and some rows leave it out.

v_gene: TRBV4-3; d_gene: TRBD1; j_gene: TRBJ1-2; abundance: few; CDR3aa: CASSPGTGNYGYTF; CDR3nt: TGCGCCAGCAGCCCCGGGACAGGAAACTATGGCTACACCTTC
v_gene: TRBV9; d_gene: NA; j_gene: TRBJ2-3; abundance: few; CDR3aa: CASSVVPQGWSDTQYF; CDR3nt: TGTGCCAGCAGCGTAGTTCCGCAGGGTTGGTCAGATACGCAGTATTTT
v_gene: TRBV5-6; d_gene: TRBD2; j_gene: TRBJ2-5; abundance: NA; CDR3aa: CASSSLTSGYQETQYF; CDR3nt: TGTGCCAGCAGCTCGTTGACTAGCGGGTACCAAGAGACCCAGTACTTC
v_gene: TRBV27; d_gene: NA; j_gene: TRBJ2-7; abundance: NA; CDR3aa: CASSFGPGSYEQYF; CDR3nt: TGTGCCAGCAGTTTCGGCCCGGGATCCTACGAGCAGTACTTC
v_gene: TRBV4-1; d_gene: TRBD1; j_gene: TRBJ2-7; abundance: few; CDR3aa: CASSQDRGQGAYEQYF; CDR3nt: TGCGCCAGCAGCCAAGATCGGGGACAGGGGGCCTACGAGCAGTACTTC
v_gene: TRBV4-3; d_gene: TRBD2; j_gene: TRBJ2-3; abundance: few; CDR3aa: CASSPRLAGGWTSTDTQYF; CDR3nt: TGCGCCAGCAGCCCCAGACTAGCGGGAGGGTGGACTAGCACAGATACGCAGTATTTT
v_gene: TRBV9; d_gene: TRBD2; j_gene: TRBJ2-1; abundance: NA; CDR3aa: CASSPRSGRSYNEQFF; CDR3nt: TGTGCCAGCAGCCCCCGTAGCGGGAGGTCCTACAATGAGCAGTTCTTC
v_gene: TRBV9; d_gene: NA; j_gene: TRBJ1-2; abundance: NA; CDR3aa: CASSVRIYPFPYGYTF; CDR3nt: TGTGCCAGCAGCGTCAGGATTTACCCCTTCCCCTATGGCTACACCTTC
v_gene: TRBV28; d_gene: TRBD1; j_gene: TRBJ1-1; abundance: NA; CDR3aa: CASSSLPGQHTEAFF; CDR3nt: TGTGCCAGCAGTTCTCTTCCGGGACAGCACACTGAAGCTTTCTTT
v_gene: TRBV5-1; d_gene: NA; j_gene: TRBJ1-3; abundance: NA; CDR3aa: CASSLGDSGNTIYF; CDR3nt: TGCGCCAGCAGCTTAGGGGACTCTGGAAACACCATATATTTT
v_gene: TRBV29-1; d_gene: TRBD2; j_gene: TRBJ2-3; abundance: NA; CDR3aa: CSVDGGRERSTDTQYF; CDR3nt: TGCAGCGTAGACGGCGGGAGGGAAAGGAGCACAGATACGCAGTATTTT
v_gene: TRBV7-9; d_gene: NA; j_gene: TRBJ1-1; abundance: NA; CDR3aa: CASSLHYGNTEAFF; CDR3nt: TGTGCCAGCAGCTTACATTACGGGAACACTGAAGCTTTCTTT
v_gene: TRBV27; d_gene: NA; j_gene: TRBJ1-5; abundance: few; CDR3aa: CASSLEASNQPQHF; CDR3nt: TGTGCCAGCAGTTTAGAGGCGAGCAATCAGCCCCAGCATTTT
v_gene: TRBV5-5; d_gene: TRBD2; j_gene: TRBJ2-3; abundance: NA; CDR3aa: CASSPGLVTDTQYF; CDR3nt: TGTGCCAGCAGCCCCGGACTAGTCACAGATACGCAGTATTTT
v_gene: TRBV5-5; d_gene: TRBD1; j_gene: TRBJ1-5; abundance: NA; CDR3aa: CASSLGVGQGNQPQHF; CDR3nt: TGTGCCAGCAGCTTGGGGGTGGGACAGGGCAATCAGCCCCAGCATTTT
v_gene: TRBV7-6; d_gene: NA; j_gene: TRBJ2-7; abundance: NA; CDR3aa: CASSLAYREGGEQYF; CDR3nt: TGTGCCAGCAGCTTAGCGTACAGGGAAGGGGGCGAGCAGTACTTC
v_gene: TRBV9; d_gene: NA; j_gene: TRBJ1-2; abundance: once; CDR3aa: CASSVAWGSDYGYTF; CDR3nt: TGTGCCAGCAGCGTAGCGTGGGGCAGTGACTATGGCTACACCTTC
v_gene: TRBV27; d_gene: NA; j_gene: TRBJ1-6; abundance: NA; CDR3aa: CASNGEPNYNSPLHF; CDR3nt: TGTGCCAGCAACGGGGAACCTAACTATAATTCACCCCTCCACTTT
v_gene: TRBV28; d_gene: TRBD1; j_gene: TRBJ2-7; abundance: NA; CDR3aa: CASSPGQVGVYEQYF; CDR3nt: TGTGCCAGCAGCCCCGGACAGGTTGGGGTCTACGAGCAGTACTTC
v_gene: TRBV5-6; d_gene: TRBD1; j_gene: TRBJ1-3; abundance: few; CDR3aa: CASSLDGGTGGAGDF; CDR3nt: TGTGCCAGCAGCCTCGACGGCGGGACAGGGGGCGCGGGGGATTTT
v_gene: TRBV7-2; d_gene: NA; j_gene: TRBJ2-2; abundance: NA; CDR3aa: CASSLKFEYFDTGELFF; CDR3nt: TGTGCCAGCAGCTTAAAATTTGAGTATTTTGACACCGGGGAGCTGTTTTTT
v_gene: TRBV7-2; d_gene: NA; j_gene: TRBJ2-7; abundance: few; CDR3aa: CASSLASQSYEQYF; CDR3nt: TGTGCCAGCAGCTTAGCTTCACAGTCCTACGAGCAGTACTTC
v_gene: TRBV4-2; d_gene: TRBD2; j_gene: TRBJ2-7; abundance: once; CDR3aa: CASSQASSGLYEQYF; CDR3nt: TGTGCCAGCAGCCAAGCCTCTAGCGGACTCTACGAGCAGTACTTC
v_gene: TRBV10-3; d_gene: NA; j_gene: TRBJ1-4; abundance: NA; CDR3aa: CAISEIWAEKLFF; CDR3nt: TGTGCCATCAGTGAGATATGGGCTGAAAAACTGTTTTTT
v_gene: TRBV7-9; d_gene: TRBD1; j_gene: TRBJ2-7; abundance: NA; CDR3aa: CASDPGTGGHEQYF; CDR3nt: TGTGCCAGCGACCCAGGGACAGGGGGACACGAGCAGTACTTC